This TCR beta chain was obtained from a study of monozygotic twins with inflammatory bowel disease. The CDR3 contains 14 residues. Germline CDR1 MNHEY, CDR2 SVGEGT. Template-switch reactions added UMIs with a 6-nucleotide sample barcode. TCRdb reprocessed the 5' RACE reads, with one entry per CDR3 protein and no DNA. Here the sample table reports about 200,000 distinct CDR3 sequences. Notes on this clonotype: Its antigen is unidentified.

Overall study results and limits: Especially where disease activity was present, IBD patients had fewer clonotypes in common with others than healthy twins did. IBD patients displayed reduced TCRbeta diversity (inverse Simpson) when set against healthy co-twins. Heterogeneous immunosuppressive treatment regimens may have introduced variability into patient repertoires.

Sequencing was carried out using blood. The chain recombines TRBV6-2 or TRBV6-3 with TRBJ2-2. This clonotype was sampled from a human donor with ulcerative colitis or Crohn's disease, or a healthy co-twin of an affected twin (not recorded which). The CDR3 spells CASSYDLSTGELFF.